This T cell receptor (beta chain) was obtained from a study of T cell responses to AZD1222 COVID-19 vaccine. Trimming shortened V by 1 base and J by 5 bases, and 14 bases separated the two germline ends. CDR1 MNHEY and CDR2 SVGAGI come from the germline V gene. CDR3 size: 15 residues. With respect to this clone: Its matching antigen is unknown.

Whole-study findings and limits: Spike-specific TCRs gained breadth and depth after people received two AZD1222 doses. Donors were mostly white British, more females; clonal diversity possibly underestimated.

The repertoire was sequenced with immunoSEQ multiplex PCR; TCRdb's copy has only in-frame clones and lacks some. The sample has approximately 110,000 clones, roughly 90% seen once. This receptor was obtained from an adult in good health. This sequence joins TRBV6-5 and TRBJ1-1; D unresolved. Sequencing used peripheral blood, obtained on day 0 of AZD1222 vaccination. The CDR3 is CASSYLTPDGTEAFF. In DNA, the CDR3 is TGTGCCAGCAGTTACTTAACACCCGACGGAACTGAAGCTTTCTTT.